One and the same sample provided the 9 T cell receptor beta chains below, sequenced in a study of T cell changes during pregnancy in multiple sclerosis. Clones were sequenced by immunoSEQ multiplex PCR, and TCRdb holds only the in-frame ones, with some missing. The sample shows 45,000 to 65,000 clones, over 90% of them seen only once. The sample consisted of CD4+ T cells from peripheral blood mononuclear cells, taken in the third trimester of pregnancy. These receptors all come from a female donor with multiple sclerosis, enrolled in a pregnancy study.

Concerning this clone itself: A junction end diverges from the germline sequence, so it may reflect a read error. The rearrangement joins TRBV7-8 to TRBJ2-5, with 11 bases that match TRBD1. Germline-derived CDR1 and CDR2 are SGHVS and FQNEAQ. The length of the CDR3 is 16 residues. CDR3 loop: CASSRTRTGGREAQYF. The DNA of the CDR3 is TGTGCCAGCAGCCGGACGAGGACAGGGGGCCGAGAGGCCCAGTACTTC.

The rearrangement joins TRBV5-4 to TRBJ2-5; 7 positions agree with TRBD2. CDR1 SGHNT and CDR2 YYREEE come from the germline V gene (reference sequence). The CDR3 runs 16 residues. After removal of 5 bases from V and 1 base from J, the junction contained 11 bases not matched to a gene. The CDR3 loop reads CASRAEKRGRQETQYF. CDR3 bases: TGTGCCAGCAGAGCCGAGAAGCGGGGCCGCCAAGAGACCCAGTACTTC.

The CDR3, as DNA: TGTGCCTGGAGTGCACGGCCCCCGAGGAGCTATGGCTACACCTTC. It is translated as CAWSARPPRSYGYTF. The chain uses TRBV30 and TRBJ1-2; no clear D gene. This CDR3 has 15 amino acids. The ends were cut back, 1 base at V and 4 bases at J, with 16 bases in the middle. The V gene's germline CDR1 is GTSNPN and CDR2 SVGIG (reference sequence).

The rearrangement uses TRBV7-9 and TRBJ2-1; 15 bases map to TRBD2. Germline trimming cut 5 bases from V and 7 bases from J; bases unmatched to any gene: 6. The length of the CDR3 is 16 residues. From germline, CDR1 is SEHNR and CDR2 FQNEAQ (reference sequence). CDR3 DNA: TGTGCCAGCAGCCCTCGGACTAGCGGGGGGGCAAATGAGCAGTTCTTC. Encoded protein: CASSPRTSGGANEQFF.

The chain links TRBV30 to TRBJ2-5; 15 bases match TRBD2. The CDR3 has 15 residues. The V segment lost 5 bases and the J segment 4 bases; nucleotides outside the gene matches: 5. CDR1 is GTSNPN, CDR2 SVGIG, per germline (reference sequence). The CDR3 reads CAWAGLAGGGETQYF. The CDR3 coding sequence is TGTGCCTGGGCGGGACTAGCGGGGGGTGGAGAGACCCAGTACTTC. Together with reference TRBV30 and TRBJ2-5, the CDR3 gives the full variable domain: SQTIHQWPATLVQPVGSPLSLECTVEGTSNPNLYWYRQAAGRGLQLLFYSVGIGQISSEVPQNLSASRPQDRQFILSSKKLLLSDSGFYLCAWAGLAGGGETQYFGPGTRLLVL.

As DNA, the CDR3 is TGTGCCAGCAGCGCCCCGACAGCGCCGAACACCGGGGAGCTGTTTTTT. Encoded protein: CASSAPTAPNTGELFF. The V and J genes are TRBV9 and TRBJ2-2; possibly TRBD1 for D (5 bases). The CDR3 length is 16 residues. V shed 3 bases and J shed 0 bases, with 12 bases lying between them. The germline V gene has CDR1 SGDLS and CDR2 YYNGEE.

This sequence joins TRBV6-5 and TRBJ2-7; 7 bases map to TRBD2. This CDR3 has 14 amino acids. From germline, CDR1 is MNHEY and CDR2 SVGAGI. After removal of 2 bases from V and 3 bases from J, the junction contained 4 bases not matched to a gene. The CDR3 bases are TGTGCCAGCAGTTACGAGGGGAGGGGCTACGAGCAGTACTTC. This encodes CASSYEGRGYEQYF.

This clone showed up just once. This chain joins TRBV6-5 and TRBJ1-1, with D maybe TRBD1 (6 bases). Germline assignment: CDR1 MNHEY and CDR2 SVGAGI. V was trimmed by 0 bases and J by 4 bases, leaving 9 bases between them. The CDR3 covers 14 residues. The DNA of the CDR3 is TGTGCCAGCAGTTACTCGAGGACAGCCACTGAAGCTTTCTTT. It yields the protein CASSYSRTATEAFF.

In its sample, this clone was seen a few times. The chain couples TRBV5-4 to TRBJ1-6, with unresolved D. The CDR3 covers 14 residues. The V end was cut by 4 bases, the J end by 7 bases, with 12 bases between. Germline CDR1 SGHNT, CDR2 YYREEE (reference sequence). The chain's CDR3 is CASSPDISNSPLHF. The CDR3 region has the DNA TGTGCCAGCAGCCCCGACATCAGCAATTCACCCCTCCACTTT.